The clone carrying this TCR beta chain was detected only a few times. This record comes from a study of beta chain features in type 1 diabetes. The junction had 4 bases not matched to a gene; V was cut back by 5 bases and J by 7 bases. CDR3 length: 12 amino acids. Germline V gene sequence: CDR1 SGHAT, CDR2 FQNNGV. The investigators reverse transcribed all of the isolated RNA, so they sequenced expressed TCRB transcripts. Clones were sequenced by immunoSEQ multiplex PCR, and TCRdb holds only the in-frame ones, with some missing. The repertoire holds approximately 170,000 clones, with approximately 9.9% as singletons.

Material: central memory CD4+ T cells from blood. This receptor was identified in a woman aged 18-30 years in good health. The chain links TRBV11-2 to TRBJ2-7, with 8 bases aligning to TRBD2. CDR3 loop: CASSLAGGEQYF. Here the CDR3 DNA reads TGTGCCAGCAGCCTCGCGGGAGGTGAGCAGTACTTC. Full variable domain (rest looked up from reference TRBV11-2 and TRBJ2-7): EAGVAQSPRYKIIEKRQSVAFWCNPISGHATLYWYQQILGQGPKLLIQFQNNGVVDDSQLPKDRFSAERLKGVDSTLKIQPAKLEDSAVYLCASSLAGGEQYFGPGTRLTVT.